This note documents a single T cell receptor (beta chain) sequence. Using immunoSEQ multiplex PCR, the repertoire was profiled, and TCRdb retains in-frame clones only, with some absent. The sample lists tens of thousands of clones; about 92% were seen once. This sample is drawn from a study of T cell changes during pregnancy in multiple sclerosis. V was trimmed by 1 base and J by 2 bases, leaving 9 bases between them. In germline, CDR1 is LGHNA, CDR2 YSLEER. The CDR3 runs to 15 residues. The chain is built from TRBV4-3 and TRBJ1-3; D perhaps matches TRBD1 (6 bases). The sample was CD8+ T cells from peripheral blood mononuclear cells, taken in the third trimester of pregnancy. This TCR derives from a female donor in good health, enrolled as a control in a pregnancy study. The CDR3 loop is CASSQGQAAGNTIYF. CDR3 sequence (DNA): TGCGCCAGCAGCCAAGGACAGGCGGCTGGAAACACCATATATTTT.